This T cell receptor (beta chain) derives from a study of T cell responses to AZD1222 COVID-19 vaccine. Worth noting for this clone: Its antigen is as yet unknown.

Trimming left V 2 bases short and J 8 bases short, with 9 bases between. Per germline, CDR1 SGHTA and CDR2 FQGNSA. This CDR3 comprises 13 residues. General study points: Females outnumbered males among donors, who were mostly white British; clonal diversity was possibly underestimated.

Method: immunoSEQ multiplex PCR; TCRdb's copy keeps in-frame clones and lacks some. The sample shows approximately 130,000 clones, roughly 88% of them seen only once. The gene calls are TRBV7-2 and TRBJ2-2; a possible D gene is TRBD1 (5 bases). The origin of this receptor is an adult who received the AZD1222 COVID-19 vaccine. The sequencing used peripheral blood, collected 28 days after the second AZD1222 dose. For the CDR3, the DNA is TGTGCCAGCAGCTTATGGGGCGAAGGGGAGCTGTTTTTT. Translation gives CASSLWGEGELFF.